This T cell receptor beta chain was captured in a study of shared clonotypes between healthy human individuals (dated by TCRdb to 2020 to 2022). Turning to the overall study: The cohort comprised a couple of women and a few men aged 18 to 49 years. The study deeply sequenced blood TCR repertoires of about five healthy adults to estimate repertoire size and the extent of clonotype sharing between individuals. Per donor, three plates each were used for CD4 naive and CD4 memory, two for CD8 naive, and one for CD8 memory. Between about 0.94 and 8.9 billion PBMCs per donor were obtained by leukapheresis. To increase sequencing depth and limit assay-specific biases, different laboratories used diverse techniques to prepare libraries and sequence TCR repertoires.

Reading from cysteine to phenylalanine, the CDR3 counts 14 amino acids. CDR3 DNA only is kept here, 42 bases in frame from base 1. The germline V gene specifies SNHLY as CDR1 and FYNNEI as CDR2. V sheds 7 bases and J sheds 0 bases, leaving 12 bases between their ends. Note on this clone: Its antigen has not been determined. The record has no base qualities; no much larger clone is one base away.

The research as a whole found: Sharing across four donors was observed for around 5% of naive CD4, less than 4% of naive CD8, 2% to 2.5% of memory CD4, and roughly 0.43% of memory CD8 clonotypes. Pairwise subsampling indicated that sequencing depth was expected to affect the degree of clonotype sharing among donors. Even with the large sequencing depth, rarefaction of the sorted-subset datasets indicated that sequencing was incomplete. Naive subsets generally had larger estimated clonotype richness than memory subsets. Sampling was restricted to blood, and TCR repertoires in tissues likely differ from the TCR repertoires found in blood. Compared with non-shared clonotypes, the clonotypes found in all four sorted-subset donors had higher generation probabilities. The small number of donors limited the genetic and exposure-history diversity represented.

Healthy HIV-negative adults with no recently reported acute infections or vaccinations were included as donors. Only Caucasian adults living in Nashville, Tennessee, USA were represented among the donors. CD4+ T cells were enriched by magnetic negative selection, after which naive cells were positively selected on CD45RA and the negative fraction was taken as the memory subset. Blood was obtained by leukapheresis, after which PBMCs were separated by Ficoll-Histopaque density gradient centrifugation and cryopreserved in liquid nitrogen vapor phase. Analytical flow cytometry was used to check the purity and quantity of each magnetically sorted T cell population. Genomic DNA was isolated from each sorted fraction and quantified by UV absorbance on a Nanodrop 2000c. TCR CDR3 regions were amplified from genomic DNA by multiplex PCR using the deep immunoSEQ assay. Genomic DNA extracted from each cell subset was distributed evenly over all wells of several immunoSEQ 96-well plates, and each plate served as one replicate. For sorted subsets, each replicate PCR was loaded with 200 to 250 ng genomic DNA, equivalent to about 30,000 T cell genomes. Purified libraries were measured with a Qubit 3.0 fluorometer, size-checked on a Bioanalyzer 2100, and measured again with the KAPA Library Quantification kit. Every immunoSEQ 96-well plate was sequenced on a dedicated single-read 150-cycle Illumina NextSeq 550 flow cell. The authors processed their data as follows. Because the immunoSEQ output included only junctional sequences and no quality scores, the filtering could not be the same as the filtering used for full-length reads. Sequences were annotated with PyIR, a Python wrapper for IgBLAST v1.9, and V/J genes and CDR3 were assigned using IMGT germline references. Reads were filtered out if the reads had weak V/J assignments (E-value above 1e-6), no CDR3, stop codons, out-of-frame junctions, or ambiguous translated residues. V3J clonotypes were defined by identical inferred V gene, J gene, and CDR3 amino acid sequence. The percentage overlap between two repertoires was calculated by dividing the number of shared unique clonotypes by the size of the smaller repertoire. Three approaches were used to assess repertoire richness: RTK rarefaction, the Chao1 estimator, and Recon v2.1 estimates of unobserved clonotypes. Generation probabilities were computed with OLGA for all TCRbeta clonotypes obtained by the gDNA method from a handful of donors. The source is immuneACCESS, and TCRdb retained only in-frame sequences with V and J called. Part of the clones is not carried over; for the studies checked, unresolved V genes explain less than half of this, and the remainder is unexplained. V, J and clone size derive from that table, while D and trimming were established from the DNA sequence. This sample comprises around 720,000 clones, roughly 73% of them detected only once. 1.5% to 2% of the sample is held by the ten biggest clonotypes.

Sequencing was performed on memory CD4+ T cells sorted from blood. The intended sense of this specimen's cell subset or site label: CD45RA-negative fraction. The sequence was obtained from a woman aged 25 to 39 in good health. The sequence is built from TRBV2 and TRBJ1-1; TRBD1 is a weak D gene call, 6 bases matching. The CDR3 loop reads CASTKQGMNTEAFF. In nucleotides, the sequence is TGTGCCAGCACTAAACAGGGAATGAACACTGAAGCTTTCTTT.